Listed here are 19 T cell receptor beta chains from one sample, sequenced in a study of vaccination effects on CD4 cells after COVID-19. The method was immunoSEQ multiplex PCR; TCRdb's version includes in-frame clones alone and lacks a portion of them. This table has approximately 23,000 clones, about 73% appearing once. These receptors have no known antigen. In the ViraFEST assay, antigen-specific CD4+ clonotypes were identified by expansion after peptide-pool stimulation. When less than 11 days of culture had elapsed, CD4+ T cells were isolated. Of the BNT162b2 and mRNA-1273 vaccines, participants received two doses of one or the other. Sequencing was performed on CD4+ T cells from PBMCs cultured with SARS-CoV-2 spike peptides, taken after COVID-19 vaccination. Receptors were obtained from a human donor who received a COVID-19 vaccine.

The chain links TRBV29-1 to TRBJ1-5; D not certain. The CDR3 is 15 amino acids. The V end lost 4 bases, the J end lost 2 bases, and 15 bases lay between the germline ends. Germline V lookup: CDR1 SQVTM, CDR2 ANQGSEA. The CDR3 DNA is TGCAGCGTTGCTGACGGTATATTGGGCAATCAGCCCCAGCATTTT. Translation gives CSVADGILGNQPQHF.

This sequence joins TRBV11-2 and TRBJ2-2; D unresolved. V lost 0 bases and J 0 bases, leaving 2 bases between the germline ends. Germline values: CDR1 SGHAT, CDR2 FQNNGV. This CDR3 is 14 amino acids long. The CDR3 here is CASSLEPNTGELFF. The CDR3 region has the DNA TGTGCCAGCAGCTTAGAACCGAACACCGGGGAGCTGTTTTTT.

This clone was recorded only once. Different DNA sequences within this sample yield the same CDR3. CDR3 bases: TGTGCCAGCAGCTTAGGACAGGGAGGGCAGCCCCAGCATTTT. Residues: CASSLGQGGQPQHF. The chain combines TRBV7-9 with TRBJ1-5; 7 bases are a match to TRBD1. The length of the CDR3 is 14 residues. V was clipped by 1 base and J by 7 bases; unmatched bases: 4. Germline CDR1 is SEHNR and CDR2 is FQNEAQ (reference sequence).

V usage is TRBV10-1 and J usage is TRBJ2-5; 13 bases agree with TRBD2. Trimming removed 4 bases from V and 3 bases from J; junction bases left unmatched: 2. Germline values: CDR1 WNHNN, CDR2 SYGVQD (reference sequence). This CDR3 region has 15 residues. The CDR3, as DNA: TGCGCCAGCAGTGGGGGGACTAGCGGGAAAGAGACCCAGTACTTC. This sequence encodes CASSGGTSGKETQYF.

The V gene is TRBV6-5, the J gene TRBJ1-1, with D perhaps matching TRBD1 (5 bases). The V gene lost 5 bases and the J gene lost 0 bases, with 10 bases spanning the gap. The CDR3 is 14 residues long. Germline CDR1 and CDR2: MNHEY and SVGAGI. CDR3 loop: CASSRGRLNTEAFF. In nucleotides, the CDR3 is TGTGCCAGCAGTCGGGGACGGTTGAACACTGAAGCTTTCTTT.

In DNA, the CDR3 is TGCGCCAGCAGCTTAACCGGGACTAGCGGGTACGAGCAGTACTTC. This gives the protein CASSLTGTSGYEQYF. The genes are TRBV5-1 and TRBJ2-7; 12 bases are a match to TRBD2. Germline assignment: CDR1 SGHRS and CDR2 YFSETQ. This CDR3 contains 15 residues. J was trimmed by 4 bases and V by 2 bases; bases with no gene match: 4.

V and J are TRBV3-1 (or the pseudogene TRBV3-2) and TRBJ2-3; maybe TRBD1 (5 bases). There are 16 residues in the CDR3. V was cut by 0 bases and J by 3 bases, with 13 bases left in between. CDR1 is LGHDT and CDR2 is YNNKEL in the germline V gene (reference sequence). The CDR3 loop reads CASSQEFGQGTDTQYF. Here the CDR3 DNA reads TGTGCCAGCAGCCAAGAGTTTGGGCAGGGTACAGATACGCAGTATTTT.

The rearrangement joins TRBV7-8 to TRBJ2-3; D remains ambiguous. The CDR3 length is 12 residues. The V gene's germline CDR1 is SGHVS and CDR2 FQNEAQ. With 5 bases removed from V and 1 base from J, the gap between germline ends came to 4 bases. CDR3 bases: TGTGCCAGCAGCCCGGGCACAGATACGCAGTATTTT. As protein: CASSPGTDTQYF.

The J gene is TRBJ2-7, the V gene TRBV18, with D unclear. V gave up 2 bases and J gave up 5 bases, with 16 bases separating them. The CDR3 spans 15 residues. Germline CDR1 reads KGHSH; CDR2 reads LQKENI. CDR3 amino acids: CASSPMGSLPHEQYF. For the CDR3, the DNA is TGTGCCAGCTCACCAATGGGGTCCCTACCCCACGAGCAGTACTTC.

The chain joins TRBV19 to TRBJ1-4; D is ambiguous. The CDR3 consists of 15 residues. Trimming cost V 8 bases and J 3 bases, with 16 bases left between them. The germline CDR1 and CDR2 sequences are LNHDA and SQIVND (reference sequence). Here the CDR3 DNA reads TGTGCCAGTCGACCAATGACGGGTCCTAATGAAAAACTGTTTTTT. Amino acid sequence: CASRPMTGPNEKLFF.

V is TRBV5-1 and J is TRBJ1-6; possibly TRBD1 for D (5 bases). CDR1 and CDR2 from the germline V gene are SGHRS and YFSETQ. The CDR3 has 14 amino acids. Trimming removed 3 bases from V and 8 bases from J, with 12 bases in between. CDR3 DNA sequence: TGCGCCAGCAGCTGGACAAACAAGGATTCACCCCTCCACTTT. It translates to CASSWTNKDSPLHF.

The rearrangement links TRBV27 to TRBJ1-1; TRBD1 might be the D (6 bases). CDR1 and CDR2 from the germline V gene are MNHEY and SMNVEV (reference sequence). The CDR3 sequence is 15 residues long. Trimming shortened V by 5 bases and J by 3 bases, and 16 bases separated the two germline ends. In nucleotides, the CDR3 is TGTGCCAGCAGTGCCCGGACAGCAGGCCACACTGAAGCTTTCTTT. This translates into CASSARTAGHTEAFF.

The V and J genes are TRBV6-5 and TRBJ2-5, with unresolved D. The V end lost 8 bases, the J end lost 3 bases, and 13 bases lay between the germline ends. The germline V gene has CDR1 MNHEY and CDR2 SVGAGI. CDR3 length: 13 amino acids. CDR3 nucleotide sequence: TGTGCCAGCGGACGGACGGATAAAGAGACCCAGTACTTC. Protein: CASGRTDKETQYF.

The chain has TRBV5-1 and TRBJ1-4; D unresolved. V shed 0 bases and J shed 3 bases, with 9 bases lying between them. Germline V gives CDR1 SGHRS, CDR2 YFSETQ. The CDR3 loop spans 15 amino acids. The CDR3 region has the DNA TGCGCCAGCAGCTTGGTTGGGGATTCTAATGAAAAACTGTTTTTT. This encodes CASSLVGDSNEKLFF.

A single count supports this clone. This rearrangement joins TRBV1 to TRBJ2-2; TRBD2 is the table's D call, not checked against the DNA. TRBV1 is tagged as a pseudogene. The CDR3 has 15 residues. This CDR3 reads CTSSQTGGRTGELFF. The CDR3 bases are TGCACCAGCAGCCAAACGGGAGGGCGCACCGGGGAGCTGTTTTTT.

The rearrangement uses TRBV18 and TRBJ2-3, with 8 bases aligning to TRBD2. The ends lost 3 bases at V and 7 bases at J; junction bases unmatched: 12. The CDR3 has 16 residues. CDR1 and CDR2 from the germline V gene are KGHSH and LQKENI. The CDR3 bases are TGTGCCAGCTCACCTATAGGACTAGCTGAAGGGAATACGCAGTATTTT. Protein sequence: CASSPIGLAEGNTQYF.

The rearrangement joins TRBV7-2 to TRBJ1-2, with D possibly TRBD1 on 5 matching bases. The CDR3 is 15 amino acids. Germline-derived CDR1 and CDR2 are SGHTA and FQGNSA. V lost 0 bases and J 0 bases, leaving 8 bases between the germline ends. This CDR3 reads CASSLAPGANYGYTF. The CDR3 DNA is TGTGCCAGCAGCTTAGCTCCGGGGGCTAACTATGGCTACACCTTC.

The rearrangement joins TRBV7-8 to TRBJ1-2, with D unresolved. In germline, CDR1 is SGHVS, CDR2 FQNEAQ. This CDR3 comprises 13 residues. V was clipped by 5 bases and J by 2 bases, with 9 bases between them. This CDR3 is CASSIGENYGYTF. The CDR3 bases are TGTGCCAGCAGCATCGGCGAGAACTATGGCTACACCTTC.

The rearrangement joins TRBV7-9 to TRBJ1-1; 7 nucleotides align to TRBD1. The trim removed 0 bases at V and 4 bases at J, leaving 8 bases unmatched. The length of the CDR3 is 16 residues. Per the germline V gene, CDR1 is SEHNR and CDR2 is FQNEAQ (reference sequence). Here the CDR3 reads CASSLAGQSSGTEAFF. The CDR3 DNA reads TGTGCCAGCAGCTTAGCGGGACAGAGCAGCGGCACTGAAGCTTTCTTT.